This paragraph reports one TCR beta chain. This clonotype has ten or more counts. No cognate antigen has been identified for it. Base qualities are not provided; no much larger clone lies one nucleotide away. TCR cDNA was synthesized by 5'RACE template switching, through which a universal primer site and unique molecular identifiers were introduced. Priming of cDNA synthesis was performed from both the TCR alpha and TCR beta constant segments. Two PCR steps were used to amplify libraries, with sample barcodes and sequencing adapters being added in the second step. Sequencing of libraries was performed on Illumina HiSeq 2500 (2x100 bp) or NovaSeq (2x150 bp). Per the original workflow: MIGEC was used to demultiplex reads and collapse the reads into UMI consensus sequences, and MiXCR was used for V(D)J alignment. Vaccine-responding clonotypes were identified with edgeR using replicate PBMC samples, with FDR below 0.01 and a log2 fold change above 5 up to day 15 being required. Bulk clonotypes were assigned CD4 or CD8 identity according to which sequenced CD4 or CD8 repertoire held them at higher abundance. TCRdb reworked the public reads: Q25 trimming with fastp, MiXCR clone assembly, productive beta chains retained. A single entry per CDR3 protein holds the most common genes and DNA from its merged rows. TCRdb's processing, not the study's, gives the V and J calls here. This sample gives 100,000 to 150,000 distinct CDR3 sequences in total; about 7% of them show up just once. In total, the top ten clones hold around 2.6% of the sample.

This sample is drawn from a study of T cells after yellow fever vaccination (dated by TCRdb to the late 2010s). Regarding the research as a whole: The SMART-Seq v4 Ultra Low Input RNA kit was used to prepare libraries from fractions with low cell numbers. To track T-cell clones before and after primary and booster YFV17D yellow fever vaccination, bulk TCR alpha and beta repertoires were sequenced longitudinally. Two healthy male donors made up the cohort, one aged 18 to 29 years and the other aged 30 to 40 years. Blood was collected at multiple timepoints before and after primary and secondary immunization, and bulk PBMC replicates and cell subsets were isolated. What the work shows at the level of the full study, not this receptor alone: A small share of clonotypes occurred in both CD4 and CD8 compartments, likely arising from convergent recombination. Computational filtering was required because FACS-sorted repertoires could contain abundant contaminating clonotypes from the bulk population. The secondary T-cell response was found to be weaker but faster than the primary response, with a peak reached on day 5 rather than on day 15. Because only two donors were included in the study, the extent to which the findings can be generalized is limited. After the booster, most of the clones that had expanded following primary vaccination were detected again (approximately 96% of CD4 and around 90% of CD8), which suggests that memory was broadly maintained.

The label giving this sample's treatment or condition can be read as: live attenuated yellow fever vaccine strain. PBMCs were isolated from peripheral blood using a standard Ficoll-Paque protocol. CD4 and CD8 T-cell fractions were isolated with Dynabeads CD4 and CD8 positive selection kits. RNA was extracted with TriZol from bulk PBMCs, CD4 and CD8 fractions, and dextramer-positive and dextramer-negative fractions. The TCR sequence derives from a man aged 18 to 35 who received the YFV17D yellow fever vaccine. This specimen consisted of CD4+ T cells sorted from PBMCs, obtained less than 11 days after the first yellow fever vaccination.

The CDR3 reads CASIYEKLFF. At the DNA level, the sequence is TGTGCCAGCATATATGAAAAACTGTTTTTT. The rearranged chain carries TRBV4-2 and TRBJ1-4; no D segment can be confidently identified. The germline V gene yields LGHNA for CDR1 and YNFKEQ for CDR2. V was cut back by 7 bases and J by 6 bases, leaving a gap of 3 bases between them. Including cysteine and phenylalanine, the CDR3 has 10 amino acids. Only the CDR3 region is kept as DNA, spanning 30 bases read in frame from base 1.